The entry below describes one T cell receptor (beta chain). The sample originates from a study of blood T cell repertoires in COVID-19. TCRdb keeps only in-frame clones here, not all; method: immunoSEQ multiplex PCR. The sample shows 160,000 or so clones, 80% of them seen only once. Per germline, CDR1 SGHRS and CDR2 YFSETQ. The CDR3 loop spans 14 amino acids. The J segment lost 5 bases and the V segment lost 5 bases, leaving 7 bases of the junction unmatched. The V gene is TRBV5-1, the J gene TRBJ2-1, with 7 positions matching TRBD1. Sequences were obtained from PBMCs or T cells enriched from blood (not recorded which). The TCR comes from a woman aged 55 to 70 who had recovered from COVID-19. The CDR3 is CASRSTGRDNEQFF. As DNA, the CDR3 is TGCGCCAGCAGGTCGACAGGGAGAGACAATGAGCAGTTCTTC.